The source of this T cell receptor (beta chain) is a study of metastatic and nonmetastatic thyroid tumors. Study summary: Both malignant and benign thyroid patients supplied peripheral blood and tumor or nodule tissue samples, across which the repertoires of these patients were then compared. Study-wide results and caveats: TCR beta diversity was reportedly significantly higher in malignant thyroid tumors than benign nodules, in blood and tumor.

Ten or more counts support this clone. The antigen is undetermined. The CDR3 has 14 amino acids. Trimming took 1 base from V and 3 from J, leaving 10 bases between them. CDR1 MGHRA and CDR2 YSYEKL come from the germline V gene. Prior to thyroid surgery, none of the patients had received any treatment. Authors' data handling: The study built a papillary thyroid cancer distant-metastasis classifier from CDR3 differences across clinicopathological groups. With MiXCR, TCRdb reprocessed the PCR reads. The V and J calls and clone size come from TCRdb's table, not from the authors' own analysis. Here the sample spans roughly 40,000 clones, about 12% being singletons.

The specimen was blood. The TCR was taken from a male donor with papillary thyroid cancer or a benign thyroid nodule (not recorded which). Some clones in this sample may be carry-over from other donors' samples. This chain uses TRBV4-1 with TRBJ2-7; a weak D match, TRBD2 (6 bases). DNA for the CDR3: TGCGCCAGCAGCCAAGGGGGACTCGACTACGAGCAGTACTTC. This translates into CASSQGGLDYEQYF.